A selection of T cell receptor beta chains follows, all from one sample in a study of Ad26.COV2.S vaccination and SARS-CoV-2 variants. Assay: immunoSEQ multiplex PCR; the TCRdb copy retains only in-frame clones and omits some. The data contain about 320,000 clones, around 84% of them singletons. The sample here was peripheral blood, taken in a trial of Ad26.COV2.S vaccine versus placebo. Receptors were obtained from a person between 18 and 65 years old who received the Ad26.COV2.S COVID-19 vaccine or a placebo. Both conserved end residues are part of each CDR3. Fields, in order: V gene, D gene, clone size, J gene, CDR3 protein, CDR3 DNA. The D gene is left open where the match is weak. Only part of the rows carry a size: once, few, many, or a class if the clone is expanded.

TRBV4-3	NA	once	TRBJ2-5	CASSQGHRAGETQYF	TGCGCCAGCAGCCAGGGCCACAGGGCCGGGGAGACCCAGTACTTC
TRBV6-7	NA	NA	TRBJ1-4	CAGCRTPEGKLFF	TGTGCCGGCTGTAGGACTCCCGAAGGGAAACTGTTTTTT
TRBV30	NA	NA	TRBJ2-1	CAWMVGWEQFF	TGTGCCTGGATGGTAGGGTGGGAGCAGTTCTTC
TRBV7-8	TRBD1	NA	TRBJ2-7	CASSTHGTGVYEQYF	TGTGCCAGCAGCACCCACGGGACAGGGGTCTACGAGCAGTACTTC
TRBV6-2/TRBV6-3	NA	few	TRBJ2-7	CASSYPKGRAKYEQYF	TGTGCCAGCAGTTATCCCAAGGGGCGTGCAAAGTACGAGCAGTACTTC
TRBV6-5	NA	NA	TRBJ2-7	CASSYNRGGYEQYF	TGTGCCAGCAGTTACAACAGGGGGGGCTACGAGCAGTACTTC
TRBV2	NA	NA	TRBJ1-2	CASSDFGGTVYGYTF	TGTGCCAGCAGTGACTTCGGTGGTACGGTCTATGGCTACACCTTC
TRBV7-2	NA	NA	TRBJ1-1	CASSRKSPGGIKMNTEAFF	TGTGCCAGCAGCCGTAAAAGCCCCGGGGGGATAAAAATGAACACTGAAGCTTTCTTT
TRBV30	NA	NA	TRBJ1-2	CAWRGFEGYTF	TGTGCCTGGAGGGGCTTCGAGGGCTACACCTTC
TRBV5-6	NA	NA	TRBJ2-7	CASSQGPYYEQYF	TGTGCCAGCAGTCAGGGGCCTTACTACGAGCAGTACTTC
TRBV6-1	NA	NA	TRBJ2-1	CASSEEIGVKGDEQFF	TGTGCCAGCAGTGAAGAGATTGGGGTCAAGGGGGATGAGCAGTTCTTC
TRBV12-3/TRBV12-4	NA	NA	TRBJ1-3	CASSPGRRNTIYF	TGTGCCAGCAGTCCGGGGAGAAGGAACACCATATATTTT
TRBV18	TRBD1	NA	TRBJ1-3	CASSSDRVTGNTIYF	TGTGCCAGCTCATCCGACAGGGTTACTGGAAACACCATATATTTT
TRBV30	NA	NA	TRBJ2-7	CAWGGGQSVSGDEQYF	TGTGCCTGGGGCGGGGGACAGTCGGTATCGGGGGACGAGCAGTACTTC
TRBV6-1	NA	NA	TRBJ2-7	CASSETALQSSYEQYF	TGTGCCAGCAGTGAAACGGCTCTCCAGAGCTCCTACGAGCAGTACTTC
TRBV7-2	NA	NA	TRBJ2-3	CASSYQKYTQYF	TGTGCCAGCAGCTACCAAAAATATACGCAGTATTTT
TRBV29-1	TRBD1	NA	TRBJ1-2	CSVSDRGHFGYTF	TGCAGCGTTTCTGACAGGGGGCACTTTGGCTACACCTTC
TRBV9	NA	NA	TRBJ1-1	CASSPWTSLLGTEAFF	TGTGCCAGCAGCCCCTGGACCTCTCTACTCGGCACTGAAGCTTTCTTT
TRBV5-1	NA	NA	TRBJ1-1	CASSSGRPGGTEAFF	TGCGCCAGCAGCTCCGGAAGACCGGGGGGCACTGAAGCTTTCTTT
TRBV4-1	NA	NA	TRBJ1-5	CASSQAFVHQPQHF	TGCGCCAGCAGCCAAGCATTTGTTCATCAGCCCCAGCATTTT
TRBV19	TRBD1	NA	TRBJ1-5	CASSIGQGRNQPQHF	TGTGCCAGTAGCATCGGACAGGGAAGGAATCAGCCCCAGCATTTT
TRBV5-1	NA	NA	TRBJ2-7	CASSHRTSSGEQYF	TGCGCCAGCAGCCACCGGACAAGTTCGGGTGAGCAGTACTTC
TRBV18	NA	NA	TRBJ2-1	CASSPRGRNNEQFF	TGTGCCAGCTCACCCAGGGGCCGAAACAATGAGCAGTTCTTC
TRBV20-1	NA	NA	TRBJ2-5	CSARRETQYF	TGCAGTGCTAGGAGAGAGACCCAGTACTTC
TRBV19	TRBD1	NA	TRBJ2-2	CASSTVTGWDTGELFF	TGTGCCAGTAGTACCGTGACAGGGTGGGACACCGGGGAGCTGTTTTTT
TRBV30	NA	NA	TRBJ1-1	CAWRTGYTEAFF	TGTGCCTGGAGAACAGGGTACACTGAAGCTTTCTTT
TRBV5-1	TRBD1	NA	TRBJ2-7	CASSPQGTGLYYEQYF	TGCGCCAGCAGCCCGCAAGGGACAGGGCTTTACTACGAGCAGTACTTC
TRBV18	NA	NA	TRBJ1-2	CASSPRQENYGYTF	TGTGCCAGCTCACCCCGACAGGAGAACTATGGCTACACCTTC
TRBV6-6	TRBD2	NA	TRBJ2-7	CASRLAGPIYEQYF	TGTGCCAGCAGGCTAGCGGGGCCGATCTACGAGCAGTACTTC
TRBV6-2/TRBV6-3	NA	once	TRBJ2-7	CASSIRYEQYF	TGTGCCAGCAGCATTCGGTACGAGCAGTACTTC
TRBV5-3	NA	NA	TRBJ1-1	CARSPRAKAFF	TGTGCCAGAAGCCCCAGGGCCAAAGCTTTCTTT
TRBV3-1/TRBV3-2	NA	NA	TRBJ2-2	CASSQVSTGELFF	TGTGCCAGCAGCCAAGTCAGTACCGGGGAGCTGTTTTTT
TRBV30	NA	NA	TRBJ2-1	CAWSAPSGRAYNEQFF	TGTGCCTGGAGTGCACCCTCGGGGCGGGCCTACAATGAGCAGTTCTTC
TRBV18	NA	NA	TRBJ1-1	CASSLTLYDTEAFF	TGTGCCAGCTCACTGACTCTTTATGACACTGAAGCTTTCTTT
TRBV7-8	NA	NA	TRBJ2-1	CASRSREVDNEQFF	TGTGCCAGCCGGAGCAGGGAGGTTGACAATGAGCAGTTCTTC
TRBV5-6	NA	NA	TRBJ2-1	CASSLSLRNEQFF	TGTGCCAGCAGCTTGTCGCTTCGCAATGAGCAGTTCTTC
TRBV9	TRBD1	NA	TRBJ1-2	CASSVRDRAAYGYTF	TGTGCCAGCAGCGTCAGAGACAGGGCGGCCTATGGCTACACCTTC
TRBV10-2	NA	NA	TRBJ2-3	CASRDERGTDTQYF	TGCGCCAGCCGGGACGAGCGGGGCACAGATACGCAGTATTTT
TRBV5-6	TRBD1	NA	TRBJ1-2	CASHRGSYGYTF	TGTGCCAGTCACAGGGGTTCCTATGGCTACACCTTC
TRBV27	NA	few	TRBJ2-7	CASSLRERGRPYEQYF	TGTGCCAGCAGTTTAAGAGAACGAGGCCGGCCCTACGAGCAGTACTTC
TRBV6-5	NA	once	TRBJ1-2	CASTHSDGYGYTF	TGTGCCAGCACCCATAGTGACGGCTATGGCTACACCTTC
TRBV27	NA	NA	TRBJ1-6	CASSPDLPGRNSPLHF	TGTGCCAGCAGTCCCGACCTCCCGGGGAGGAATTCACCCCTCCACTTT
TRBV3-1/TRBV3-2	NA	NA	TRBJ2-6	CASREQRSSGANVLTF	TGTGCCAGCAGGGAACAGCGGAGCTCTGGGGCCAACGTCCTGACTTTC
TRBV3-1/TRBV3-2	TRBD1	NA	TRBJ2-3	CASSQGTGADTQYF	TGTGCCAGCAGCCAAGGGACAGGGGCAGATACGCAGTATTTT
TRBV3-1/TRBV3-2	TRBD2	NA	TRBJ2-7	CASSQILAGAASSAYEQYF	TGTGCCAGCAGCCAGATCCTAGCGGGGGCCGCATCATCAGCCTACGAGCAGTACTTC
TRBV7-3	NA	NA	TRBJ1-6	CASSLGRSGSPLHF	TGTGCCAGCAGCTTGGGGCGAAGCGGTTCACCCCTCCACTTT